This is a list of T cell receptor beta chains from one sample in a study of regulatory T cells in long-lasting Graves disease. MiXCR was run by TCRdb on the multiplex PCR reads, yielding one entry per CDR3 protein. The sample includes 500,000 to 700,000 distinct CDR3 sequences, around 17% seen only once; the top ten take around a sixth. These data were also reused for a study on T cells in Graves' hyperthyroidism and ophthalmopathy.

Source: peripheral blood mononuclear cells (PBMCs), taken at new diagnosis, from a patient treated with antithyroid drugs. These receptors were obtained from a woman aged 25 to 39 with Graves disease. CDR3s include the opening cysteine and the closing phenylalanine or tryptophan. A D gene is named only where the DNA matches it firmly. Size tells how often a clone was seen (once, few, many) or the class of an expanded clone, and some rows leave it out.

v_call	d_call	clone_size	j_call	cdr3_aa	cdr3_nt
TRBV7-9	NA	many	TRBJ1-1	CASSKLQGRGNTEAFF	TGTGCCAGCAGCAAGTTACAGGGTAGGGGGAACACTGAAGCTTTCTTT
TRBV7-2	TRBD2	few	TRBJ2-7	CASSLQLAGPYEQYF	TGTGCCAGCAGCTTACAGCTAGCGGGGCCCTACGAGCAGTACTTC
TRBV30	TRBD1	NA	TRBJ1-1	CAWSVSQGATEAFF	TGTGCCTGGAGTGTGAGCCAGGGGGCCACTGAAGCTTTCTTT
TRBV19	TRBD1	few	TRBJ1-5	CASSYSGTVVNQPQHF	TGTGCCAGTAGTTATTCCGGGACAGTGGTAAATCAGCCCCAGCATTTT
TRBV20-1	NA	many	TRBJ1-1	CSARGEPAAFF	TGCAGTGCAAGAGGGGAACCGGCGGCTTTCTTT
TRBV7-2	NA	many	TRBJ2-5	CASSLVSENYQETQYF	TGTGCCAGCAGCTTAGTCTCGGAGAACTACCAAGAGACCCAGTACTTC
TRBV6-2/TRBV6-3	NA	many	TRBJ2-5	CASSYTDSRPRPQYF	TGTGCCAGCAGTTACACCGACAGCCGCCCGAGGCCCCAGTACTTC
TRBV6-5	NA	many	TRBJ2-5	CASSYNRGQETQYF	TGTGCCAGCAGTTATAATCGGGGACAAGAGACCCAGTACTTC
TRBV7-9	TRBD1	NA	TRBJ2-5	CASSRGQGATETQYF	TGTGCCAGCAGCAGGGGACAGGGGGCAACGGAGACCCAGTACTTC
TRBV20-1	TRBD1	NA	TRBJ2-3	CSARPPTGEITDTQYF	TGCAGTGCTAGACCCCCGACAGGGGAAATCACAGATACGCAGTATTTT
TRBV29-1	TRBD1	few	TRBJ2-1	CRGQGTYNEQFF	TGCAGGGGACAGGGGACCTACAATGAGCAGTTCTTC
TRBV28	NA	many	TRBJ1-4	CASSFGGIATNEKLFF	TGTGCCAGCAGTTTTGGGGGGATTGCAACTAATGAAAAACTGTTTTTT
TRBV11-2	TRBD1	many	TRBJ2-1	CASSLGFGTGVYNEQFF	TGTGCCAGCAGCTTAGGTTTCGGGACAGGGGTCTACAATGAGCAGTTCTTC
TRBV2	TRBD2	many	TRBJ2-1	CASRSTSGRALSDEQFF	TGTGCCAGCAGATCAACTAGCGGGAGGGCCCTTAGCGATGAGCAGTTCTTC
TRBV11-1	TRBD2	once	TRBJ2-1	CASSLSLLAGSNEQFF	TGTGCCAGCAGCTTATCGCTACTAGCGGGGTCGAATGAGCAGTTCTTC
TRBV6-1	NA	many	TRBJ1-1	CASSRFGGELNTEAFF	TGTGCCAGCAGCAGATTTGGAGGGGAATTGAACACTGAAGCTTTCTTT
TRBV12-3/TRBV12-4	NA	few	TRBJ2-1	CASTPGERNEQFF	TGTGCCAGCACCCCCGGAGAACGCAATGAGCAGTTCTTC
TRBV27	NA	many	TRBJ2-7	CASSLLSLQEQYF	TGTGCCAGCAGTTTACTTTCCCTTCAAGAGCAGTACTTC
TRBV20-1	NA	NA	TRBJ2-3	CSALSGTSTDTQYF	TGCAGTGCTCTTAGCGGTACTAGCACAGATACGCAGTATTTT
TRBV24-1	TRBD1	NA	TRBJ2-3	CATSAGQVGDTQYF	TGTGCCACCAGCGCCGGACAGGTAGGGGATACGCAGTATTTT
TRBV7-2	NA	NA	TRBJ2-7	CASSPVGGPYEQYF	TGTGCCAGCAGCCCAGTGGGAGGTCCCTACGAGCAGTACTTC
TRBV6-9	NA	once	TRBJ2-3	CASSYSEGRTDTQYF	TGTGCCAGCAGTTACTCAGAGGGAAGGACAGATACGCAGTATTTT
TRBV9	TRBD2	NA	TRBJ2-2	CASSPRLAVDGGELFF	TGTGCCAGCAGCCCACGACTAGCGGTGGATGGCGGGGAGCTGTTTTTT
TRBV7-8	NA	few	TRBJ1-1	CASSLSRVVEAFF	TGTGCCAGCAGCTTATCCCGGGTCGTAGAAGCTTTCTTT
TRBV27	NA	many	TRBJ2-3	CASSRTTSTDTQYF	TGTGCCAGCAGTCGGACTACAAGCACAGATACGCAGTATTTT
TRBV12-5	TRBD1	many	TRBJ2-2	CASSGQGDAGELFF	TGTGCTAGTTCGGGACAGGGGGATGCCGGGGAGCTGTTTTTT
TRBV7-2	TRBD1	many	TRBJ2-7	CASSFTGQGAYEQYF	TGTGCCAGCAGCTTTACCGGACAGGGGGCTTACGAGCAGTACTTC
TRBV28	NA	few	TRBJ1-1	CASSFVLLGTEAFF	TGTGCCAGCAGTTTTGTCCTCTTGGGCACTGAAGCTTTCTTT
TRBV6-9	TRBD2	many	TRBJ2-7	CASSYLLITSGSVYEQYF	TGTGCCAGCAGTTATTTGCTCATTACTAGCGGGAGCGTCTACGAGCAGTACTTC
TRBV12-5	NA	many	TRBJ2-1	CASGLEGDPGWFEQFF	TGTGCTAGTGGTTTGGAAGGTGACCCGGGCTGGTTTGAGCAGTTCTTC
TRBV27	TRBD1	many	TRBJ1-1	CASSLWGQGTTEAFF	TGTGCCAGCAGTTTATGGGGACAGGGCACCACTGAAGCTTTCTTT
TRBV2	NA	many	TRBJ2-7	CASSGQTYEQYF	TGTGCCAGCAGTGGACAAACCTACGAGCAGTACTTC
TRBV5-4	NA	few	TRBJ2-3	CASRIDSSTDTQYF	TGTGCCAGCAGGATAGACAGTAGCACAGATACGCAGTATTTT
TRBV7-2	TRBD1	many	TRBJ2-5	CASSDRVSETQYF	TGTGCCAGCAGCGACAGGGTTTCAGAGACCCAGTACTTC
TRBV10-3	NA	many	TRBJ1-3	CAITGGNTIYF	TGTGCCATCACAGGGGGAAACACCATATATTTT
TRBV13	NA	NA	TRBJ2-1	CASSCYFSSSYNEQFF	TGTGCCAGCAGCTGTTATTTTTCGAGCTCCTACAATGAGCAGTTCTTC
TRBV11-2	NA	many	TRBJ2-1	CASSLRRGNYNEQFF	TGTGCCAGCAGCTTACGGCGCGGGAACTACAATGAGCAGTTCTTC